Sequencing of this TCR beta chain was carried out in a study of T cell responses to AZD1222 COVID-19 vaccine. The study, taken as a whole, reports: Regions 160-218 and 743-854 held dominance among vaccine-associated CD4 TCRs, which spanned spike. Without day 14 samples, only post-peak T cell repertoires were studied.

The germline gives CDR1 KGHDR, CDR2 SFDVKD. After removal of 6 bases from V and 6 bases from J, the junction contained 4 bases not matched to a gene. This CDR3 has 13 amino acids. As regards this clone: The target antigen is unknown.

This table comes from immunoSEQ multiplex PCR, and its TCRdb copy is limited to in-frame clones, with some not included. The sample has roughly 120,000 clones; just over 85% are singletons. The specimen was peripheral blood, collected on day 0 of MenACWY control vaccination. This rearrangement joins TRBV24-1 to TRBJ2-1, with 7 bases lining up with TRBD1. The TCR comes from an adult in good health. CDR3 sequence: CATSIGGPNEQFF. The CDR3 bases are TGTGCCACCAGTATAGGGGGCCCCAATGAGCAGTTCTTC.